Listed below are T cell receptor beta chains from one sample, sequenced in a study of CD8+ T cells in alopecia areata. Assay used: immunoSEQ multiplex PCR; TCRdb lists only in-frame clones, some missing. Among some 100,000 clones listed, around 64% were seen once. The material sequenced was CD4+ T cells sorted from blood. The receptors shown here come from a human donor in good health. Each CDR3 is given with its conserved first and last residue. The D gene is left open where the match is weak. A clone size is listed for some rows: how often the clone was seen (once, few, many), or a class if it is expanded.

CDR3 protein	CDR3 DNA	J gene	clone size	D gene	V gene
CASTQTSGNTDTQYF	TGCGCCAGCACCCAGACTAGCGGAAACACAGATACGCAGTATTTT	TRBJ2-3	NA	TRBD2	TRBV10-2
CASSLEMNTEAFF	TGCGCCAGCAGCTTGGAGATGAACACTGAAGCTTTCTTT	TRBJ1-1	NA	NA	TRBV5-1
CASSERAGTQYF	TGCGCCAGCAGTGAGAGGGCTGGGACCCAGTACTTC	TRBJ2-5	NA	NA	TRBV10-2
CAWSVAELAKNIQYF	TGTGCCTGGAGTGTGGCAGAACTAGCCAAAAACATTCAGTACTTC	TRBJ2-4	once	NA	TRBV30
CASSTRTRLNTEAFF	TGTGCCAGTAGTACCAGGACTAGGTTGAACACTGAAGCTTTCTTT	TRBJ1-1	NA	NA	TRBV19
CAWLKITDTQYF	TGTGCCTGGTTAAAGATTACAGATACGCAGTATTTT	TRBJ2-3	NA	NA	TRBV30
CASSVAQASTDTQYF	TGTGCCAGCAGCGTAGCACAGGCTAGCACAGATACGCAGTATTTT	TRBJ2-3	NA	NA	TRBV9
CASRTGNTGELFF	TGTGCCAGCAGGACGGGGAACACCGGGGAGCTGTTTTTT	TRBJ2-2	once	NA	TRBV2
CASSRTGVNYGYTF	TGTGCCAGCAGTCGGACAGGGGTTAACTATGGCTACACCTTC	TRBJ1-2	NA	TRBD1	TRBV27
CASSLNPGQGSETQYF	TGCGCCAGCAGCTTAAATCCGGGACAGGGATCGGAGACCCAGTACTTC	TRBJ2-5	few	TRBD1	TRBV5-1
CASSEYTDTQYF	TGTGCCAGCTCGGAGTACACAGATACGCAGTATTTT	TRBJ2-3	few	NA	TRBV18
CSVPRQGGTEAFF	TGCAGCGTGCCTAGACAGGGTGGCACTGAAGCTTTCTTT	TRBJ1-1	NA	TRBD1	TRBV29-1
CASSQGVIPDQPQHF	TGTGCCAGCAGCCAGGGGGTGATACCTGATCAGCCCCAGCATTTT	TRBJ1-5	NA	TRBD1	TRBV5-6
CASSRDPSTGELFF	TGTGCCAGCAGCCGGGACCCCTCCACCGGGGAGCTGTTTTTT	TRBJ2-2	NA	NA	TRBV5-4
CASSVGFGQGEETQYF	TGTGCCAGCAGCGTGGGCTTTGGACAGGGCGAAGAGACCCAGTACTTC	TRBJ2-5	NA	TRBD1	TRBV5-4
CASSISGGQETQYF	TGTGCCAGCAGCATTAGCGGGGGTCAAGAGACCCAGTACTTC	TRBJ2-5	NA	TRBD2	TRBV9